The 18 T cell receptor beta chains in this list originate from one sample, sequenced in a study of metastatic and nonmetastatic thyroid tumors. TCRdb reprocessed the PCR reads via MiXCR. The sample has 30,000 to 35,000 clones; around 16% are singletons. Thyroid surgery was performed in patients who had received no treatment beforehand. The specimen sequenced was blood. These receptors were collected from a male donor with papillary thyroid cancer or a benign thyroid nodule (not recorded which). Some clones in this sample may be carry-over from other donors' samples.

The genes are TRBV12-3 or TRBV12-4 and TRBJ1-2; TRBD1 matches 7 bases. This CDR3 comprises 13 residues. J lost 4 bases, V lost 6 bases, and 5 bases had no gene match. The CDR3 DNA is TGTGCCAGCAGCCGACAGGGAATCTATGGCTACACCTTC. This gives the protein CASSRQGIYGYTF.

This clone was seen repeatedly, ten times or more. Additional DNA sequences in this sample encode the identical CDR3. The gene calls are TRBV6-1 and TRBJ2-7, with 11 bases identical to TRBD2. The CDR3 totals 14 residues. With V trimmed by 7 bases and J by 9 bases, 11 bases remained unmatched. Germline V gene sequence: CDR1 MNHNS, CDR2 SASEGT. CDR3 DNA sequence: TGTGCCAGCAATATAGCGGGGGGGGTCTCGTTGCAGTACTTC. Its protein product is CASNIAGGVSLQYF.

Concerning this clone itself: The junction shows a germline mismatch at one end, possibly a read error. The CDR3 is CASSPRGPWANFLTF. The DNA for the CDR3 is TGTGCCAGCAGCCCCAGGGGGCCATGGGCCAACTTCCTGACTTTC. The J gene is TRBJ2-6, the V gene TRBV7-2; 8 bases are a match to TRBD1. CDR1 and CDR2 (germline): SGHTA, FQGNSA. There are 15 residues in the CDR3.

The table lists this clone with many counts. The chain links TRBV24-1 to TRBJ2-5; 8 bases map to TRBD1. Germline V gene lookup returns CDR1 KGHDR and CDR2 SFDVKD. V lost 3 bases, J lost 5 bases, and 16 bases stayed unmatched. The CDR3 spans 18 residues. Here the CDR3 DNA reads TGTGCCACCAGTGATCCTACCGGAAGACAGGGGCGCGGTGAGACCCAGTACTTC. Amino acid sequence: CATSDPTGRQGRGETQYF.

This clone appeared many times. The chain has TRBV20-1 and TRBJ2-3, with D possibly matching TRBD2 (6 bases). Germline assignment: CDR1 DFQATT and CDR2 SNEGSKA (reference sequence). The V end was cut by 0 bases, the J end by 6 bases, with 16 bases between. The length of the CDR3 is 15 residues. CDR3 sequence (DNA): TGCAGTGCTAGAGACAGGGTGACTAGTTGGGATACGCAGTATTTT. It encodes CSARDRVTSWDTQYF.

This clone was counted ten times or more. A read error may explain this, as a much larger clone is one base away. The J gene is TRBJ2-7, the V gene TRBV15; 14 bases are a match to TRBD2. From germline, CDR1 is LNHNV and CDR2 YYDKDF (reference sequence). The CDR3 is 16 amino acids. CDR3 nucleotides: TGTACCACCAGCAACACGGGGACTAGCGGGAGTTACGAGCAGTACTTC. This sequence encodes CTTSNTGTSGSYEQYF.

Many counts were recorded for this clone. This chain joins TRBV20-1 and TRBJ2-1; tentative D call: TRBD2 (6 bases). With 1 base removed from V and 5 bases from J, the gap between germline ends came to 12 bases. This CDR3 contains 14 residues. Looked up from germline, CDR1 is DFQATT and CDR2 is SNEGSKA (reference sequence). CDR3 protein: CSARVGSGHNEQFF. The CDR3 bases are TGCAGTGCTAGAGTGGGTAGCGGTCACAATGAGCAGTTCTTC.

This rearrangement joins TRBV14 to TRBJ1-4, with a weak D call TRBD1 (6 bases). The CDR3 covers 15 residues. Germline assignment: CDR1 SGHDN and CDR2 FVKESK. Trimming removed 4 bases at V and 5 bases at J, with 14 bases between. The CDR3 here is CASSLRGRINEKLFF. The CDR3, as DNA: TGTGCCAGCAGCCTAAGGGGGAGGATCAATGAAAAACTGTTTTTT.

This chain links TRBV2 with TRBJ1-1, with 9 bases that match TRBD1. CDR3 length equals 15 residues. Germline V gene lookup returns CDR1 SNHLY and CDR2 FYNNEI. Trimming cost V 7 bases and J 6 bases; bases outside gene matches: 12. For the CDR3, the DNA is TGTGCCAGCACCACGGAGGGGACAGGGATCTCTGAAGCTTTCTTT. It yields the protein CASTTEGTGISEAFF.

This clone was counted many times. This chain links TRBV29-1 with TRBJ2-7; D may correspond to TRBD1 or TRBD2 (5 bases each). The CDR3 covers 10 residues. The germline V and J ends were trimmed by 4 bases and 5 bases, with 6 bases remaining between them. Germline V gives CDR1 SQVTM, CDR2 ANQGSEA. The CDR3 sequence: CSVGGDEQYF. CDR3 coding DNA: TGCAGCGTTGGAGGGGACGAGCAGTACTTC.

As for this clone: Distinct nucleotide sequences in the sample also encode this CDR3. CDR3 bases: TGTGCCAGCAGCCACGGTGGGACAGGTCTGGATGAGCAGTTCTTC. It codes for CASSHGGTGLDEQFF. The J gene is TRBJ2-1, the V gene TRBV7-3; TRBD1 matches 8 bases. The CDR3 is 15 amino acids. Trimming cost V 5 bases and J 8 bases; bases outside gene matches: 11. Germline V lookup: CDR1 SGHTA, CDR2 FQGTGA.

This clone was seen many times. This sequence joins TRBV20-1 and TRBJ1-6, with a weak D call TRBD1 (6 bases). Trimming shortened V by 1 base and J by 5 bases, and 9 bases separated the two germline ends. There are 14 residues in the CDR3. Germline V lookup: CDR1 DFQATT, CDR2 SNEGSKA (reference sequence). DNA of the CDR3: TGCAGTGCTAGAGTCAGGGGAAATAATTCACCCCTCCACTTT. Translated: CSARVRGNNSPLHF.

This clone was detected ten times or more. The chain links TRBV4-1 to TRBJ2-7, with 10 nucleotides matching TRBD1. This CDR3 has 16 residues. V shed 3 bases and J 2 bases; nucleotides not matched to a gene: 7. Per germline, CDR1 MGHRA and CDR2 YSYEKL. The CDR3 sequence is CASSHDGGTGAYEQYF. CDR3 coding DNA: TGCGCCAGCAGCCATGACGGCGGGACAGGGGCCTACGAGCAGTACTTC.

This clone was observed many times. V usage is TRBV7-2 and J usage is TRBJ2-1; D gene uncertain. From germline, CDR1 is SGHTA and CDR2 FQGNSA. The CDR3 consists of 15 residues. V was trimmed by 6 bases and J by 3 bases, leaving 15 bases between them. The CDR3 sequence: CASRRPVSVYNEQFF. CDR3 DNA: TGTGCCAGCAGACGACCGGTGTCAGTCTACAATGAGCAGTTCTTC.

This clone has more than one count but fewer than ten. An end of the junction does not agree with germline; a read error may underlie this. The V gene is TRBV24-1, the J gene TRBJ2-7; no definite D call. The germline CDR1 and CDR2 sequences are KGHDR and SFDVKD. CDR3 length: 12 residues. CDR3: CATSDFGNDQYF. The CDR3 bases are TGTGCCACCAGTGATTTCGGTAACGATCAGTACTTC.

The genes are TRBV19 and TRBJ2-3, with D possibly matching TRBD2 (5 bases). The CDR3 contains 12 residues. CDR1 is LNHDA, CDR2 SQIVND, per germline (reference sequence). The V and J ends lost 5 bases and 6 bases respectively, with 9 bases between them. CDR3 DNA sequence: TGTGCCAGTAGTTTGGAGGCTGATACGCAGTATTTT. It codes for CASSLEADTQYF.

This clone came up many times. The chain carries TRBV3-1 and TRBJ1-1; no clear D gene. The V end was cut by 1 base, the J end by 7 bases, with 13 bases between. The CDR3 covers 14 residues. In germline, CDR1 is LGHDT, CDR2 YNNKEL (reference sequence). The chain's CDR3 is CASSQVNIVNEAFF. The DNA of the CDR3 is TGTGCCAGCAGCCAAGTCAATATCGTCAATGAAGCTTTCTTT.

The chain's CDR3 is CASSVTASYEQYF. CDR3 bases: TGTGCCAGCAGTGTAACCGCCTCCTACGAGCAGTACTTC. The V call is TRBV28, the J call TRBJ2-7; no clear D. Trimming stripped 5 bases from V and 0 bases from J, with 8 bases between. CDR1 and CDR2 (germline): MDHEN, SYDVKM. CDR3 size: 13 residues. Based on the CDR3 plus reference TRBV28 and TRBJ2-7, the full variable domain is DVKVTQSSRYLVKRTGEKVFLECVQDMDHENMFWYRQDPGLGLRLIYFSYDVKMKEKGDIPEGYSVSREKKERFSLILESASTNQTSMYLCASSVTASYEQYFGPGTRLTVT.